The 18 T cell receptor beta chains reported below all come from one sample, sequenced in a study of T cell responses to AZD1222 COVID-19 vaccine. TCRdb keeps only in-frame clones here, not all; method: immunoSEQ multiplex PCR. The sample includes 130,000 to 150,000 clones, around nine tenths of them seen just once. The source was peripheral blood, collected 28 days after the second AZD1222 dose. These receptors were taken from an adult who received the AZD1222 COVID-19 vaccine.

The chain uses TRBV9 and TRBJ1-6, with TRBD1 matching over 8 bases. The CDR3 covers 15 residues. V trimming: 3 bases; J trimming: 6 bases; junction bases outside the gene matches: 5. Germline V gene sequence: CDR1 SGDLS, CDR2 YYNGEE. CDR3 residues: CASSETDRANSPLHF. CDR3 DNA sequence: TGTGCCAGCAGCGAAACGGACAGGGCTAATTCACCCCTCCACTTT.

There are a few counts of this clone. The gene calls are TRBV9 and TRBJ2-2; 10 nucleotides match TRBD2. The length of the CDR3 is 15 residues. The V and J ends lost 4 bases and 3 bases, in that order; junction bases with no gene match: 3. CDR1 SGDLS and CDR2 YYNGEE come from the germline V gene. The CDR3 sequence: CASSLAGEHTGELFF. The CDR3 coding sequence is TGTGCCAGCAGCCTAGCGGGAGAGCACACCGGGGAGCTGTTTTTT.

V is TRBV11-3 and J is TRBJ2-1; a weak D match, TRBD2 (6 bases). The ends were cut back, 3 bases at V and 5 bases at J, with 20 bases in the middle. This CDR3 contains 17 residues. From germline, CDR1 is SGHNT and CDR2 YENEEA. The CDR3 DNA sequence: TGTGCCAGCAGCTTCGAAGTGGCTAGCGCGTATAACAATGAGCAGTTCTTC. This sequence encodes CASSFEVASAYNNEQFF.

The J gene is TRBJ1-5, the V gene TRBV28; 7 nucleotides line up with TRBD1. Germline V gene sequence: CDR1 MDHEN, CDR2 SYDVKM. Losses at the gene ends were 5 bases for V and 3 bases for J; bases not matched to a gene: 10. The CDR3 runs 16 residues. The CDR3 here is CASSLRQGGNNQPQHF. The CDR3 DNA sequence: TGTGCCAGCAGTCTTCGACAGGGTGGTAACAATCAGCCCCAGCATTTT.

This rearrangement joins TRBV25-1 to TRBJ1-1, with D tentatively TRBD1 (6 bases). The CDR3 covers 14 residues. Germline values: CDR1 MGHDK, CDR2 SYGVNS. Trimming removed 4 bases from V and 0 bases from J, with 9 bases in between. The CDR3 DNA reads TGTGCCAGCAGTGGCGAGGGGGTGAACACTGAAGCTTTCTTT. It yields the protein CASSGEGVNTEAFF. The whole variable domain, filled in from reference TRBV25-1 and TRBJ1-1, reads EADIYQTPRYLVIGTGKKITLECSQTMGHDKMYWYQQDPGMELHLIHYSYGVNSTEKGDLSSESTVSRIRTEHFPLTLESARPSHTSQYLCASSGEGVNTEAFFGQGTRLTVV.

CDR3 DNA: TGTGCCAGTAGTCCCCACTCAAGGACGTTTAAGGCAGATACGCAGTATTTT. Residues: CASSPHSRTFKADTQYF. The chain links TRBV19 to TRBJ2-3; D call uncertain. The ends were cut back, 5 bases at V and 4 bases at J, with 22 bases in the middle. The CDR3 runs to 17 residues. CDR1 and CDR2 from the germline V gene are LNHDA and SQIVND (reference sequence).

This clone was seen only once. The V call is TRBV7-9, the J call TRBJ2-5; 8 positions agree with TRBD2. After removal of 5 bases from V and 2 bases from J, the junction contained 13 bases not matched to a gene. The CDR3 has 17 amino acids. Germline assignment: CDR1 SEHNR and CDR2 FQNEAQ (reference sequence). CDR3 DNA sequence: TGTGCCAGCAGCCCTTTCTTCGCGGGAGGCCTACAAGAGACCCAGTACTTC. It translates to CASSPFFAGGLQETQYF.

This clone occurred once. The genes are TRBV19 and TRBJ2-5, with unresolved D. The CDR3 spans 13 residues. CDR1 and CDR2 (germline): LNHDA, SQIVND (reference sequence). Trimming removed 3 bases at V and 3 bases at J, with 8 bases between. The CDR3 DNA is TGTGCCAGTAGTATTTTAGGAGAAGAGACCCAGTACTTC. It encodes CASSILGEETQYF.

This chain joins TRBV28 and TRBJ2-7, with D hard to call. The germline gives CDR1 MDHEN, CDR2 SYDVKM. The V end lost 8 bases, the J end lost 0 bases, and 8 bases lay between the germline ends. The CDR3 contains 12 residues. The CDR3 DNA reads TGTGCCAGCGTAGGAAGCTCCTACGAGCAGTACTTC. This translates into CASVGSSYEQYF.

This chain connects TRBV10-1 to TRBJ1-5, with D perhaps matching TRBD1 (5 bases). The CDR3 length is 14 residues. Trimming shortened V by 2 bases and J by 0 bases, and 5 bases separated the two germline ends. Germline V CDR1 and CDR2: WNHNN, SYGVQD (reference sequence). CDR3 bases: TGCGCCAGCAGTGAGGGACATAGCAATCAGCCCCAGCATTTT. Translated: CASSEGHSNQPQHF.

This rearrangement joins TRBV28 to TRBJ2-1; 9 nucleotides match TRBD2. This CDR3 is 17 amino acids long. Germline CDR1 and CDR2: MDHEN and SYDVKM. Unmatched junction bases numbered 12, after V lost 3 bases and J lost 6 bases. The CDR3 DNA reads TGTGCCAGCAGTTTTATGGGCGGGAGGGCCTTCGGCAATGAGCAGTTCTTC. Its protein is CASSFMGGRAFGNEQFF. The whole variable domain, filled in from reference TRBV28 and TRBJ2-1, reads DVKVTQSSRYLVKRTGEKVFLECVQDMDHENMFWYRQDPGLGLRLIYFSYDVKMKEKGDIPEGYSVSREKKERFSLILESASTNQTSMYLCASSFMGGRAFGNEQFFGPGTRLTVL.

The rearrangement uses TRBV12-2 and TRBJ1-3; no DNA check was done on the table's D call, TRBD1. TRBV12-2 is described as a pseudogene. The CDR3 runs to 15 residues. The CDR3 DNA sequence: TGTGCAAGTCGTCGACAGGGGACGTCTGGAAACACCATATATTTT. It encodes CASRRQGTSGNTIYF.

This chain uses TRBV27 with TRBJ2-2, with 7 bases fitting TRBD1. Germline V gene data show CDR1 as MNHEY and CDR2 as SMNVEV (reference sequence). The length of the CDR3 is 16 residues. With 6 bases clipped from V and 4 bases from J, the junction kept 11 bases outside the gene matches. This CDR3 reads CASRLGAGTATGELFF. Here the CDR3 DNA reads TGTGCCAGCAGACTAGGGGCCGGGACAGCCACCGGGGAGCTGTTTTTT.

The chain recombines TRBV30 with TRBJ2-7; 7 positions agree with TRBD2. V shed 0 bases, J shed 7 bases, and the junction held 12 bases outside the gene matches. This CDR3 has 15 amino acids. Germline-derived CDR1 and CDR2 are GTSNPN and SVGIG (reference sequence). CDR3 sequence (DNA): TGTGCCTGGAGTGTCGGGGCGGGAGCCCTATGGGAGCAGTACTTC. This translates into CAWSVGAGALWEQYF.

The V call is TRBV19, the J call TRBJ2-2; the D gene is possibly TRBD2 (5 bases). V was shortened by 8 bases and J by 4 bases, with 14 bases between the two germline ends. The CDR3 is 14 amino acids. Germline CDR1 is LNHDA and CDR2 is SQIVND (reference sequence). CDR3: CASLRRGGTGELFF. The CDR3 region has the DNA TGTGCCAGTTTGCGGCGAGGAGGCACCGGGGAGCTGTTTTTT. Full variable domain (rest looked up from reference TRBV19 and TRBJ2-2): DGGITQSPKYLFRKEGQNVTLSCEQNLNHDAMYWYRQDPGQGLRLIYYSQIVNDFQKGDIAEGYSVSREKKESFPLTVTSAQKNPTAFYLCASLRRGGTGELFFGEGSRLTVL.

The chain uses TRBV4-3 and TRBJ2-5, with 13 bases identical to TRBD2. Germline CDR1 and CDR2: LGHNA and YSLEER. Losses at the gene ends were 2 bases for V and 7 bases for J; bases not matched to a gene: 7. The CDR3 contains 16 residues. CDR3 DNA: TGCGCCAGCAGCCAAACTCGGACTAGCGGGAGCGGGACCCAGTACTTC. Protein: CASSQTRTSGSGTQYF.

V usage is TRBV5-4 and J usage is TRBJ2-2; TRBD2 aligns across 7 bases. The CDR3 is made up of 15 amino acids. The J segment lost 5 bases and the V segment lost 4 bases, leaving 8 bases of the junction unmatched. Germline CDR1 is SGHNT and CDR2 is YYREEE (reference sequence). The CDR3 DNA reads TGTGCCAGCAGCCGCGGACGGGAGGATACCGGGGAGCTGTTTTTT. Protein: CASSRGREDTGELFF.

This CDR3 reads CASRSYTAFNMNTEAFF. CDR3 coding DNA: TGTGCCAGCAGATCTTACACGGCTTTCAATATGAACACTGAAGCTTTCTTT. The chain joins TRBV2 to TRBJ1-1; D is unclear. Trimming left V 6 bases short and J 0 bases short, with 20 bases between. Germline CDR1 SNHLY, CDR2 FYNNEI. This CDR3 has 17 residues.